The rows below give T cell receptor beta chains drawn from one sample of a study of shared clonotypes between healthy human individuals. Repertoires were generated with immunoSEQ multiplex PCR, while TCRdb's copy carries only in-frame clones and drops some. The sample carries approximately 2,200,000 clones, approximately 94% recorded once. Sequencing used naive CD8+ T cells from PBMCs. These receptors originate from a man younger than 35 in good health. Some clones in this sample may be carry-over from other donors' samples. CDR3s include the opening cysteine and the closing phenylalanine or tryptophan. The D gene is left open where the match is weak. Clone size is shown for a subset of rows, as once, few, many or a class of expanded clone.

V gene	J gene	D gene	clone size	CDR3 protein	CDR3 DNA
TRBV21-1	TRBJ2-7	-	-	CASSGFGGEQYF	TGTGCCAGCAGCGGTTTTGGGGGCGAGCAGTACTTC
TRBV5-5	TRBJ1-4	-	-	CASSFSRAIPLSTNEKLFF	TGTGCCAGCAGCTTTTCCAGGGCTATTCCTCTGTCAACTAATGAAAAACTGTTTTTT
TRBV5-1	TRBJ2-3	TRBD2	-	CASTPRGGLAGMVGVDTQYF	TGCGCCAGCACCCCCCGAGGTGGACTAGCGGGAATGGTCGGGGTAGATACGCAGTATTTT
TRBV27	TRBJ1-2	-	-	CASRDSHYGYTF	TGTGCCAGCAGGGACAGTCACTATGGCTACACCTTC
TRBV27	TRBJ2-7	TRBD2	-	CASSPVLAGGSYEQYF	TGTGCCAGCAGCCCAGTCCTAGCGGGAGGCTCCTACGAGCAGTACTTC
TRBV4-1	TRBJ2-7	TRBD1	-	CASSPPGQLIYEQYF	TGCGCCAGCAGCCCTCCGGGACAGCTGATCTACGAGCAGTACTTC
TRBV11-2	TRBJ2-1	-	-	CASSPDLASYNEQFF	TGTGCCAGCAGCCCCGACTTGGCATCCTACAATGAGCAGTTCTTC
TRBV6-1	TRBJ2-3	-	-	CASSALFSSTDTQYF	TGTGCCAGCAGTGCGTTATTCTCCAGCACAGATACGCAGTATTTT
TRBV27	TRBJ1-5	-	once	CASSPNGNQPQHF	TGTGCCAGCAGTCCCAATGGCAATCAGCCCCAGCATTTT
TRBV6-5	TRBJ2-2	-	-	CASSYVQEGIAGELFF	TGTGCCAGCAGTTACGTGCAGGAAGGAATCGCCGGGGAGCTGTTTTTT
TRBV4-3	TRBJ2-7	TRBD2	-	CASSQESPGGPYEQYF	TGCGCCAGCAGCCAAGAGTCACCGGGAGGCCCTTACGAGCAGTACTTC
TRBV4-1	TRBJ1-1	-	once	CASSHSTAGAWTEAFF	TGCGCCAGCAGCCATAGTACAGCAGGGGCCTGGACTGAAGCTTTCTTT
TRBV19	TRBJ2-1	-	-	CASSMEARGTYNEQFF	TGTGCCAGTAGTATGGAAGCGCGGGGAACCTACAATGAGCAGTTCTTC
TRBV28	TRBJ2-5	-	once	CASSRGLSGFDGETQYF	TGTGCCAGCAGTCGTGGGCTTAGCGGATTCGACGGAGAGACCCAGTACTTC
TRBV6-6	TRBJ1-2	-	-	CASSYSRLEGYTF	TGTGCCAGCAGTTACTCCCGGTTGGAGGGCTACACCTTC
TRBV21-1	TRBJ2-2	-	-	CASSKGGTGELFF	TGTGCCAGCAGCAAAGGTGGCACCGGGGAGCTGTTTTTT
TRBV6-6	TRBJ2-7	TRBD1	-	CASSGRQGVLHEQYF	TGTGCCAGCAGTGGAAGACAGGGGGTCCTCCACGAGCAGTACTTC
TRBV2	TRBJ2-2	-	-	CASNEDSGTPNTGELFF	TGTGCCAGCAATGAAGATTCCGGGACTCCGAACACCGGGGAGCTGTTTTTT
TRBV7-9	TRBJ1-2	TRBD1	-	CASSDRDYGYTF	TGTGCCAGCAGCGACAGGGACTATGGCTACACCTTC
TRBV28	TRBJ2-2	-	-	CASRWAITKTITGELFF	TGTGCCAGCCGCTGGGCCATAACTAAAACTATCACCGGGGAGCTGTTTTTT
TRBV11-2	TRBJ2-1	TRBD2	-	CASSLRSGNPYEQFF	TGTGCCAGCAGCCTCCGTAGCGGGAACCCGTACGAGCAGTTCTTC
TRBV14	TRBJ2-2	-	-	CASSHKSNTGELFF	TGTGCCAGCAGCCACAAATCGAACACCGGGGAGCTGTTTTTT
TRBV2	TRBJ1-6	-	-	CASSPQTGNSPLHF	TGTGCCAGCAGCCCCCAGACTGGGAATTCACCCCTCCACTTT
TRBV10-1	TRBJ2-7	-	-	CASSDPSGEQYF	TGCGCCAGCAGTGACCCCTCCGGCGAGCAGTACTTC
TRBV6-1	TRBJ1-1	-	-	CASRSYGANTEAFF	TGTGCCAGCAGATCTTATGGGGCGAACACTGAAGCTTTCTTT
TRBV5-1	TRBJ2-4	TRBD2	-	CASSLTGGLAKNIQYF	TGCGCCAGCAGCTTGACGGGAGGGTTAGCCAAAAACATTCAGTACTTC
TRBV7-3	TRBJ2-1	-	-	CASSLMSGNEQFF	TGTGCCAGCAGCTTAATGTCCGGCAATGAGCAGTTCTTC
TRBV7-9	TRBJ2-1	-	-	CASSPLLSNEQFF	TGTGCCAGCAGCCCCCTTTTGAGTAATGAGCAGTTCTTC
TRBV9	TRBJ2-3	-	once	CASSVAIEMHTQYF	TGTGCCAGCAGCGTAGCTATCGAGATGCATACGCAGTATTTT
TRBV29-1	TRBJ1-2	-	-	CSVEGTMNYGYTF	TGCAGCGTTGAAGGGACAATGAACTATGGCTACACCTTC
TRBV7-9	TRBJ2-5	TRBD1	-	CASSFRQGRQETQYF	TGTGCCAGCAGCTTCCGACAGGGCCGCCAAGAGACCCAGTACTTC
TRBV23-1	TRBJ2-4	-	-	CASSQKGLAKNIQYF	TGCGCCAGCAGTCAAAAGGGATTAGCCAAAAACATTCAGTACTTC
TRBV19	TRBJ2-3	-	-	CAASQGMWSTDTQYF	TGTGCCGCGAGTCAAGGGATGTGGAGCACAGATACGCAGTATTTT
TRBV30	TRBJ1-5	-	few	CAWSPRGSQPQHF	TGTGCCTGGAGTCCAAGGGGGAGCCAGCCCCAGCATTTT
TRBV15	TRBJ1-1	-	-	CATSGGWGTEAFF	TGTGCCACCTCGGGGGGCTGGGGCACTGAAGCTTTCTTT
TRBV5-4	TRBJ2-2	-	-	CASSLKGTNTGELFF	TGTGCCAGCAGCTTAAAGGGCACGAACACCGGGGAGCTGTTTTTT
TRBV11-1	TRBJ2-1	-	-	CASVGDNEQFF	TGTGCCAGCGTGGGGGACAATGAGCAGTTCTTC
TRBV6-1	TRBJ2-7	-	-	CASSVRGFPYEQYF	TGTGCCAGCAGTGTACGGGGGTTCCCCTACGAGCAGTACTTC
TRBV2	TRBJ1-1	TRBD1	-	CASSKSRDSLLMNTEAFF	TGTGCCAGCAGCAAAAGCCGGGACAGTCTCCTCATGAACACTGAAGCTTTCTTT
TRBV28	TRBJ2-7	TRBD1	once	CASSPRDSTYEQYF	TGTGCCAGCAGTCCGAGGGACAGCACCTACGAGCAGTACTTC
TRBV30	TRBJ2-1	-	once	CAWSFGALEQFF	TGTGCCTGGAGTTTTGGAGCCCTTGAGCAGTTCTTC
TRBV27	TRBJ2-3	-	-	CASSLGHPSTDTQYF	TGTGCCAGCAGTCTGGGACACCCTAGCACAGATACGCAGTATTTT
TRBV13	TRBJ2-7	TRBD1	once	CASSGRDSHPYEQYF	TGTGCCAGCAGCGGACGGGACAGCCACCCCTACGAGCAGTACTTC
TRBV4-3	TRBJ2-3	TRBD2	-	CASSQDGTSGISDTQYF	TGCGCCAGCAGCCAAGATGGGACTAGCGGGATCTCAGATACGCAGTATTTT
TRBV2	TRBJ2-7	TRBD2	-	CASSTRGGMGFEQYF	TGTGCCAGCAGTACACGGGGGGGCATGGGTTTCGAGCAGTACTTC
TRBV7-8	TRBJ2-1	-	-	CASSLRTLNNEQFF	TGTGCCAGCAGCTTACGGACTCTGAACAATGAGCAGTTCTTC
TRBV7-9	TRBJ2-5	-	-	CASSLSFTGPQETQYF	TGTGCCAGCAGCTTAAGCTTCACAGGTCCCCAAGAGACCCAGTACTTC
TRBV13	TRBJ2-7	TRBD2	once	CASREGGGDEQYF	TGTGCCAGCAGAGAGGGCGGGGGTGACGAGCAGTACTTC
TRBV7-9	TRBJ2-7	TRBD2	-	CASSSRLAGRSYEQYF	TGTGCCAGCAGCTCGAGACTAGCGGGACGTTCCTACGAGCAGTACTTC
TRBV7-8	TRBJ1-1	-	-	CASSLNSKGTEAFF	TGTGCCAGCAGCTTGAACAGTAAGGGCACTGAAGCTTTCTTT
TRBV6-1	TRBJ1-5	-	-	CASSEWGAANQPQHF	TGTGCCAGCAGTGAATGGGGGGCAGCGAATCAGCCCCAGCATTTT
TRBV7-2	TRBJ2-1	-	-	CASSLVSGSEQFF	TGTGCCAGCAGCTTAGTATCGGGTTCCGAGCAGTTCTTC
TRBV6-1	TRBJ2-1	TRBD2	-	CASSPGLAAHRKQFF	TGTGCCAGCAGTCCTGGACTAGCGGCCCACCGTAAGCAGTTCTTC
TRBV11-2	TRBJ2-1	-	-	CASSLEYGVGGNEQFF	TGTGCCAGCAGCTTAGAATACGGAGTCGGGGGCAATGAGCAGTTCTTC
TRBV5-6	TRBJ2-3	-	-	CASSLGGYYTDTQYF	TGTGCCAGCAGCTTAGGGGGTTACTACACAGATACGCAGTATTTT
TRBV19	TRBJ2-7	TRBD1	-	CASSTRDRAYEQYF	TGTGCCAGTAGTACCCGGGACAGGGCCTACGAGCAGTACTTC
TRBV7-9	TRBJ1-4	-	-	CASNSEGATNEKLFF	TGTGCCAGCAACTCGGAAGGAGCAACTAATGAAAAACTGTTTTTT